Listed below are T cell receptor beta chains from one sample, sequenced in a study of blood T cell repertoires in COVID-19. Data came from immunoSEQ multiplex PCR; TCRdb stores just in-frame clones and leaves some out. The table has under 250,000 clones, roughly 86% seen once. Sequencing input: peripheral blood. These receptors originate from an elderly man with acute or convalescent COVID-19. The CDR3 runs from the conserved cysteine through the conserved F or W. The D gene is left open where the match is weak. For some rows the clone size is stated as once, few or many, or as a class when expanded; others skip it.

TRBJ2-7,NA,TRBV7-2,NA,CASSRRGGTYEQYF,TGTGCCAGCAGCCGGAGGGGGGGGACCTACGAGCAGTACTTC
TRBJ1-2,NA,TRBV19,NA,CASSLQGFGYTF,TGTGCCAGTAGCTTACAGGGCTTCGGCTACACCTTC
TRBJ2-7,NA,TRBV5-5,NA,CASTGGTASYEQYF,TGTGCCAGCACCGGCGGGACGGCCTCCTACGAGCAGTACTTC
TRBJ2-4,TRBD1,TRBV19,NA,CASSIDGTGLNIQYF,TGTGCCAGTAGTATAGATGGGACAGGGCTGAACATTCAGTACTTC
TRBJ1-1,NA,TRBV11-2,NA,CASSLLTSTEAFF,TGTGCCAGCAGCCTTCTTACAAGTACTGAAGCTTTCTTT
TRBJ2-7,NA,TRBV9,NA,CASSVGTTGEQYF,TGTGCCAGCAGCGTAGGTACCACGGGCGAGCAGTACTTC
TRBJ2-7,NA,TRBV15,NA,CATSLSALSYEQYF,TGTGCCACCAGCTTGAGCGCTCTCTCCTACGAGCAGTACTTC
TRBJ2-1,NA,TRBV3-1/TRBV3-2,once,CASSQRGVTGNEQFF,TGTGCCAGCAGCCAAAGGGGCGTGACGGGCAATGAGCAGTTCTTC
TRBJ1-2,NA,TRBV19,NA,CASSIAGLHYGYTF,TGTGCCAGTAGTATAGCAGGGCTACACTATGGCTACACCTTC
TRBJ1-1,NA,TRBV5-4,NA,CASSLAPREVPFF,TGTGCCAGCAGCTTGGCCCCCCGGGAGGTACCTTTCTTT
TRBJ2-1,TRBD2,TRBV7-7,NA,CASSPGASGTNNEQFF,TGTGCTAGCAGCCCCGGTGCTAGCGGGACAAACAATGAGCAGTTCTTC
TRBJ2-2,NA,TRBV19,NA,CASSINTGRGNTGELFF,TGTGCCAGTAGTATAAATACGGGCAGGGGCAACACCGGGGAGCTGTTTTTT
TRBJ1-1,NA,TRBV12-3/TRBV12-4,NA,CASSADLNTEAFF,TGTGCCAGCAGTGCGGACTTGAACACTGAAGCTTTCTTT
TRBJ1-1,NA,TRBV19,NA,CASSVGGEGTEAFF,TGTGCCAGTAGTGTCGGAGGGGAGGGGACTGAAGCTTTCTTT
TRBJ2-7,NA,TRBV27,NA,CASSWRETLGEQYF,TGTGCCAGCAGTTGGCGGGAAACTCTCGGCGAGCAGTACTTC
TRBJ1-2,TRBD1,TRBV7-2,NA,CASSLGGTGGYGYTF,TGTGCCAGCAGCTTAGGAGGGACAGGGGGCTATGGCTACACCTTC
TRBJ1-1,TRBD1,TRBV19,NA,CASSIEGQRAFF,TGTGCCAGTAGTATAGAGGGACAGCGGGCTTTCTTT
TRBJ1-2,TRBD1,TRBV2,NA,CASSEAGQVNTF,TGTGCCAGCAGTGAGGCGGGACAGGTCAACACCTTC
TRBJ1-1,NA,TRBV28,once,CASAKKGQQAFF,TGTGCCAGCGCCAAGAAAGGACAGCAAGCTTTCTTT
TRBJ2-2,NA,TRBV4-3,NA,CASSQDFSLTGELFF,TGCGCCAGCAGCCAAGATTTTAGTTTGACCGGGGAGCTGTTTTTT
TRBJ1-5,NA,TRBV7-8,NA,CASSLAGRSNQPQHF,TGTGCCAGCAGCTTAGCGGGGCGTAGCAATCAGCCCCAGCATTTT
TRBJ1-5,TRBD1,TRBV7-8,NA,CASSLDTGEYQPQHF,TGTGCCAGCAGCTTAGATACAGGGGAGTACCAGCCCCAGCATTTT
TRBJ2-1,TRBD1,TRBV10-1,NA,CASSSPGQGTGEQFF,TGCGCCAGCAGCAGCCCAGGACAGGGAACGGGTGAGCAGTTCTTC
TRBJ2-2,NA,TRBV6-5,NA,CASSYGLRDAKGELFF,TGTGCCAGCAGTTACGGACTAAGGGACGCCAAGGGGGAGCTGTTTTTT
TRBJ2-1,TRBD1,TRBV25-1,NA,CASSGRQGALSHYNEQFF,TGTGCCAGCAGTGGGCGACAGGGGGCCCTCTCACACTACAATGAGCAGTTCTTC
TRBJ2-7,TRBD1,TRBV14,NA,CASSLWTGFGEQYF,TGTGCCAGCAGCCTTTGGACAGGGTTTGGCGAGCAGTACTTC
TRBJ2-1,TRBD1,TRBV7-9,NA,CASSRGQSGDFEQFF,TGTGCCAGCAGCCGGGGACAGAGCGGTGATTTTGAGCAGTTCTTC
TRBJ1-5,NA,TRBV28,NA,CASRPSPGNQPQHF,TGTGCCAGCAGACCATCCCCGGGCAATCAGCCCCAGCATTTT
TRBJ1-2,NA,TRBV19,NA,CASSLQGTGYTF,TGTGCCAGTAGTTTACAGGGAACGGGCTACACCTTC
TRBJ2-2,NA,TRBV11-3,NA,CASSLSSAGELFF,TGTGCCAGCAGCTTATCGTCGGCCGGGGAGCTGTTTTTT
TRBJ1-1,TRBD1,TRBV25-1,NA,CASSVRQGDTEAFF,TGTGCCAGCAGTGTCAGACAGGGGGACACTGAAGCTTTCTTT
TRBJ1-1,NA,TRBV5-8,few,CASSPARVNTEAFF,TGTGCCAGCAGCCCCGCGAGGGTGAACACTGAAGCTTTCTTT
TRBJ2-1,TRBD2,TRBV19,NA,CASMRTSGSFSEQFF,TGTGCCAGTATGAGGACTAGCGGGAGCTTTAGTGAGCAGTTCTTC
TRBJ1-4,TRBD1,TRBV4-2,NA,CASSHDRGGEKLFF,TGTGCCAGCAGCCACGACAGGGGTGGCGAAAAACTGTTTTTT
TRBJ2-2,NA,TRBV9,NA,CASSVGTNTGELFF,TGTGCCAGCAGCGTAGGGACAAACACCGGGGAGCTGTTTTTT
TRBJ2-1,TRBD1,TRBV13,NA,CASSINRGNPYNEQFF,TGTGCCAGCAGCATAAACAGGGGGAACCCCTACAATGAGCAGTTCTTC
TRBJ1-2,NA,TRBV2,NA,CASSTFKGVHTF,TGTGCCAGCAGTACATTTAAGGGGGTCCACACCTTC
TRBJ1-3,NA,TRBV6-5,NA,CASTRGGGGNTIYF,TGTGCCAGCACCCGAGGAGGAGGTGGAAACACCATATATTTT
TRBJ1-2,NA,TRBV18,once,CASSPSGPRHYGYTF,TGTGCCAGCTCACCATCAGGTCCTCGACACTATGGCTACACCTTC
TRBJ2-7,TRBD2,TRBV28,NA,CATMSGGSSYEQYF,TGTGCCACCATGAGCGGGGGCTCCTCCTACGAGCAGTACTTC
TRBJ1-2,NA,TRBV6-5,NA,CASSMQGTYGYTF,TGTGCCAGCAGTATGCAGGGAACCTATGGCTACACCTTC
TRBJ2-7,NA,TRBV6-1,NA,CASSEFSGRTYEQYF,TGTGCCAGCAGTGAATTTAGCGGTAGGACCTACGAGCAGTACTTC
TRBJ2-7,TRBD1,TRBV9,NA,CASSSTTGGWYEQYF,TGTGCCAGCAGCTCTACTACAGGGGGCTGGTACGAGCAGTACTTC
TRBJ1-6,NA,TRBV5-4,NA,CASSPGGRARSPLHF,TGTGCCAGCAGCCCCGGGGGGAGGGCTCGGTCACCCCTCCACTTT
TRBJ1-5,NA,TRBV5-5,NA,CASSLGGGQPQHF,TGTGCCAGCAGCCTGGGGGGGGGACAGCCCCAGCATTTT
TRBJ2-1,TRBD2,TRBV7-8,NA,CASSLSSGNNEQFF,TGTGCCAGCAGCTTATCTAGCGGGAACAATGAGCAGTTCTTC
TRBJ1-2,TRBD1,TRBV29-1,NA,CSLRQGADGYTF,TGCAGCTTAAGACAGGGGGCGGATGGCTACACCTTC
TRBJ1-4,NA,TRBV19,NA,CASSIGGAGTNEKLFF,TGTGCCAGTAGTATTGGGGGGGCTGGAACTAATGAAAAACTGTTTTTT
TRBJ1-4,TRBD1,TRBV5-1,NA,CASSLSGTGTEKLFF,TGCGCCAGCAGCTTGTCCGGGACAGGGACTGAAAAACTGTTTTTT
TRBJ1-2,TRBD1,TRBV6-2/TRBV6-3,NA,CASSRQGANYGYTF,TGTGCCAGCAGTCGACAGGGAGCTAACTATGGCTACACCTTC
TRBJ1-2,NA,TRBV10-3,NA,CAISVSTGWGGYTF,TGTGCCATCAGTGTCTCGACAGGTTGGGGTGGCTACACCTTC
TRBJ1-1,TRBD1,TRBV9,NA,CASSPTGTGGLGEAFF,TGTGCCAGCAGCCCAACCGGGACAGGGGGCTTGGGTGAAGCTTTCTTT
TRBJ2-7,NA,TRBV12-3/TRBV12-4,once,CASSPQGPEQYF,TGTGCCAGCAGTCCCCAGGGTCCCGAGCAGTACTTC
TRBJ2-2,TRBD1,TRBV18,NA,CASSTTGDTGELFF,TGTGCCAGCTCGACGACAGGGGACACCGGGGAGCTGTTTTTT
TRBJ2-7,TRBD2,TRBV7-7,NA,CASSLAPGGYYEQYF,TGTGCTAGCAGCTTAGCCCCCGGGGGGTACTACGAGCAGTACTTC
TRBJ1-5,TRBD1,TRBV7-9,NA,CASSPGQGGVPQHF,TGTGCCAGCAGCCCCGGACAGGGAGGTGTGCCCCAGCATTTT
TRBJ1-4,NA,TRBV3-1/TRBV3-2,NA,CASSQASANEKLFF,TGTGCCAGCAGCCAGGCTTCTGCTAATGAAAAACTGTTTTTT